What follows describes a single T cell receptor beta chain. This clone was seen just once. This receptor's antigen is unknown. Per-base qualities were not stored, and no clone one base away is much larger. These data come from a study of blood T cell repertoires in COVID-19 (dated by TCRdb to 2020 to 2021). With regard to the full study: Samples covering the acute and convalescent phases of COVID-19 were provided by collaborators in the United States, Italy and Spain. The material from the prospective study consisted of cDNA or gDNA derived from T cells, B-cell-depleted T cells, or PBMCs. Subjects who had been exposed to COVID-19, were actively infected with it, or had recovered from it provided the deeply sampled blood TCRbeta repertoires that made up the dataset. A freely available public database, intended as a resource for researchers studying the immune response to SARS-CoV-2, is where the repertoires were released. Samples were obtained from the ongoing ImmuneRACE study (first 160 participants) and from 1,254 subjects provided by 6 global collaborators. Sample metadata almost always included a de-identified subject ID, COVID-19 status, age in years and sex. Where available, HLA class I and class II types were obtained from metadata supplied by the sample provider rather than from assay-based typing.

Ends trimmed: V by 0 bases, J by 7 bases; bases unmatched to a gene: 3. Including cysteine and phenylalanine, the CDR3 has 14 amino acids. Only the CDR3 region is kept as DNA, spanning 42 bases read in frame from base 1. CDR1 and CDR2, per the germline V gene, are KGHSH and LQKENI. Each collaborating institution followed its own protocols to collect whole blood in K2EDTA tubes. For TCRbeta analysis, collaborator samples were shipped as frozen whole blood, as isolated PBMCs, or as DNA extracted from either sample type. The research as a whole found: The quantity of clinical and demographic metadata differed by source and by participant and was supplied without curation.

The immunoSEQ Assay, a bias-controlled multiplex PCR, was used to amplify TCRbeta CDR3 regions from genomic DNA. The study's processing was this. Within the assay, amplification of reference gene primers was used to estimate how many nucleated cells each sample contained. To quantify the absolute abundance of each unique TCRbeta CDR3 rearrangement, sequence reads were collapsed and filtered. For each sample, productive Simpson clonality was calculated as the square root of Simpson's diversity index across productive rearrangements. As stored in TCRdb, this immuneACCESS dataset retains in-frame rearrangements with V and J assigned. A fraction of the clones does not appear; measured against another copy, unresolved V genes explain less than half of the discrepancy, and the remainder lacks a known reason. For V, J and clone size, that table is used; D and trimming come from the DNA. In this sample the table shows 310,000 or so clones, around 88% of which occur a single time. The ten top clones hold under 2% of the sample.

The sample comprised peripheral blood. The sequence joins TRBV18 to TRBJ2-1, and 7 bases in between align with TRBD2. This clonotype was sampled from a woman between 50 and 59 years old with acute or convalescent COVID-19. CDR3 region: CASSPPRTRNEQFF. The DNA sequence reads TGTGCCAGCTCACCACCCCGGACTAGGAATGAGCAGTTCTTC.